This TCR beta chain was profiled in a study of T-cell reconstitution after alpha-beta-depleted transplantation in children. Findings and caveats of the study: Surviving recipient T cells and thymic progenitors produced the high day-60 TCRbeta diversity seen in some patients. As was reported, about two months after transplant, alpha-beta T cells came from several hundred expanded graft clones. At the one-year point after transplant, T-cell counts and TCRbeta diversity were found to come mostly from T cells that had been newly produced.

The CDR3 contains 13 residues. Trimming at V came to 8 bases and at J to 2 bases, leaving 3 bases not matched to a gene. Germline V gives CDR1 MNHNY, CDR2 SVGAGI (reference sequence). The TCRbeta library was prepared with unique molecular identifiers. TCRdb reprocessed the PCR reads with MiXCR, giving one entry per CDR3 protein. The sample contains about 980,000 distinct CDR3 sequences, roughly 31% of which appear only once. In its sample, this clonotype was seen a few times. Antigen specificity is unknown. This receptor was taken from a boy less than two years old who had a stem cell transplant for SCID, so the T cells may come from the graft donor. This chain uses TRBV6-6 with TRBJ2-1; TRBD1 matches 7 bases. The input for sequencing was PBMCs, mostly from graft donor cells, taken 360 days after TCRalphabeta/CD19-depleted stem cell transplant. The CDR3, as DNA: TGTGCCAGCTCCACAGGGGCCTACAATGAGCAGTTCTTC. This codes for CASSTGAYNEQFF.